The clone carrying this T cell receptor (beta chain) turned up a few times. No antigen is known for it. The CDR3 spans 17 residues. Germline CDR1 and CDR2: LNHNV and YYDKDF (reference sequence). V lost 3 bases and J 4 bases, leaving 16 bases between the germline ends. PCR was performed a second time for about 7 to 12 cycles using a sample-barcoded 5' primer and a J-beta primer mix. Researchers report that each sample yielded at least 3 million CDR3-containing paired-end reads. TCRdb used MiXCR to reprocess the 5' RACE reads, holding one entry per CDR3 protein. This table holds some 640,000 distinct CDR3 sequences, roughly 49% found once. The sample belongs to a study of blood T cells in healthy people across ages. General study findings and limits: Among T cells, TCR beta diversity per million cells dropped roughly linearly as age rose. Compared with aged donors, long-lived donors showed fewer expanded clones, suggesting selection.

This sequence was found in a woman aged 55-69 years in good health. The rearrangement joins TRBV15 to TRBJ1-6; tentative D call: TRBD1 (5 bases). Sequenced: blood. CDR3: CATSRALGTGYNSPLHF. Here the CDR3 DNA reads TGTGCCACCAGCAGGGCCTTGGGGACGGGTTATAATTCACCCCTCCACTTT.